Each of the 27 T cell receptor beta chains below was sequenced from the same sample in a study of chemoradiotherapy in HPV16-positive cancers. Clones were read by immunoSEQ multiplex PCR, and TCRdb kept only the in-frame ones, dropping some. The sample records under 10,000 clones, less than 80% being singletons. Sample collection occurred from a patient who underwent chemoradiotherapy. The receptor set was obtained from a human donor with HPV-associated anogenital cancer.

CDR3 sequence reads: CASSPTRDKASYGYTF. In DNA form, the CDR3 reads TGTGCCAGCTCACCCACACGGGACAAAGCCTCCTATGGCTACACCTTC. The V call is TRBV18, the J call TRBJ1-2; D possibly corresponds to TRBD1 (6 bases). V gave up 3 bases and J gave up 4 bases, with 18 bases separating them. The CDR3 has 16 residues. Germline loops: CDR1 KGHSH, CDR2 LQKENI.

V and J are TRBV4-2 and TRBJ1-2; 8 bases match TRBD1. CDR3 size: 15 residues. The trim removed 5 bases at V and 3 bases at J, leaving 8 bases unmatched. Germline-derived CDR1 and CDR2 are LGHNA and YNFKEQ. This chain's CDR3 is CASSTRGQGDYGYTF. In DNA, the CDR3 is TGTGCCAGCAGCACCCGAGGACAGGGTGACTATGGCTACACCTTC.

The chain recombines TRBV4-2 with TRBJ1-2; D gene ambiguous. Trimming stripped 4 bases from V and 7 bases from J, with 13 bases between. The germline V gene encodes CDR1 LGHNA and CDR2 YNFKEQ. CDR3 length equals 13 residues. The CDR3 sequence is CASSRPEEGGYTF. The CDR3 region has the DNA TGTGCCAGCAGCCGGCCTGAAGAAGGTGGCTACACCTTC.

This chain's CDR3 is CASSKRDRDLETQYF. CDR3 nucleotides: TGTGCCAGCAGTAAGCGGGACAGGGATTTAGAGACCCAGTACTTC. The rearrangement joins TRBV28 to TRBJ2-5; 9 bases match TRBD1. J lost 4 bases, V lost 5 bases, and 8 bases had no gene match. Germline assignment: CDR1 MDHEN and CDR2 SYDVKM. This CDR3 has 15 amino acids.

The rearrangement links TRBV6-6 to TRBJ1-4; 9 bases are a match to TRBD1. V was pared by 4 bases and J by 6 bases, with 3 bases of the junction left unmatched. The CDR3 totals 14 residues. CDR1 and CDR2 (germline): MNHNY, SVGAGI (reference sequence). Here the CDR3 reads CASSFGQGHEKLFF. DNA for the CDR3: TGTGCCAGCAGTTTTGGACAGGGGCATGAAAAACTGTTTTTT.

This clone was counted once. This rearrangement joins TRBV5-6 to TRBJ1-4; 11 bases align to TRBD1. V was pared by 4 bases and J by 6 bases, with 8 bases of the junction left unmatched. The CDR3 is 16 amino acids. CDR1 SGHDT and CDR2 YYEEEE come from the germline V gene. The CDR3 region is CASSRGTGGIDEKLFF. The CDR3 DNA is TGTGCCAGCAGCCGAGGGACAGGGGGAATCGATGAAAAACTGTTTTTT.

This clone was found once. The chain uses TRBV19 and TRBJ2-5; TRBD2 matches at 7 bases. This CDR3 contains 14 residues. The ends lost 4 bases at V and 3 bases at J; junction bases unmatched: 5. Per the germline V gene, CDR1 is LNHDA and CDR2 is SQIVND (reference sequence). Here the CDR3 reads CASSSLAAEETQYF. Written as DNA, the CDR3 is TGTGCCAGTAGTAGTCTAGCGGCTGAAGAGACCCAGTACTTC.

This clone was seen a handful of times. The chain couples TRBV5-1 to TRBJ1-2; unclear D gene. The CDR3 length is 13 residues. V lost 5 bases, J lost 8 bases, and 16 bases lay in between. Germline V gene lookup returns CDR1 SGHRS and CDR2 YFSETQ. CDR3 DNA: TGCGCCAGCAGTTCAGACGGCGTCGGGGGCTACACCTTC. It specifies CASSSDGVGGYTF.

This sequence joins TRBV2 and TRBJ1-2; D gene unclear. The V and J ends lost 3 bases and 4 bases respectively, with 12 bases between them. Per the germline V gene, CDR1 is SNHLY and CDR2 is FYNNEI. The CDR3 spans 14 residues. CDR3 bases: TGTGCCAGCAGTGACCGGGTAACTAGCTATGGCTACACCTTC. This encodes CASSDRVTSYGYTF.

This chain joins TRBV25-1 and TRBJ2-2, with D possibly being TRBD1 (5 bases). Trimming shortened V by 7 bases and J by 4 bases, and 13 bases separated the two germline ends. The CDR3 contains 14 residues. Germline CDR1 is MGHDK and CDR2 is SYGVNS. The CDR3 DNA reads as TGTGCCAGCACCCGAACAGGAGTCACCGGGGAGCTGTTTTTT. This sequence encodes CASTRTGVTGELFF.

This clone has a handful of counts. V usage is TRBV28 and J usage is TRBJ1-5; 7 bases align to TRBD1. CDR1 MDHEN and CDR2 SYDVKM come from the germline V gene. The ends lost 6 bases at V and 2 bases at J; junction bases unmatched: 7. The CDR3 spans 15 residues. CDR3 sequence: CASSLTGIGNQPQHF. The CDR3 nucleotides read TGTGCCAGCAGCCTGACAGGGATAGGCAATCAGCCCCAGCATTTT.

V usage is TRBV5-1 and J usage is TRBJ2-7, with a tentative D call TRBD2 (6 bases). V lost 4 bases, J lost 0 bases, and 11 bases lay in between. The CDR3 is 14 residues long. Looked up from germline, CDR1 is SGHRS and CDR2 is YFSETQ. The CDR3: CASSQGLRSYEQYF. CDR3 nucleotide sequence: TGCGCCAGCAGCCAGGGACTCCGCTCCTACGAGCAGTACTTC.

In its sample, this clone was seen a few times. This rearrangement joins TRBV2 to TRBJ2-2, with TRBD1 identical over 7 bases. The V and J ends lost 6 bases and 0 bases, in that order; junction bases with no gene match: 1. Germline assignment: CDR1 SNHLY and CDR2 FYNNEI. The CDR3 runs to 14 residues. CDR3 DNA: TGTGCCAGCAGGGGGACAGCGAACACCGGGGAGCTGTTTTTT. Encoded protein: CASRGTANTGELFF.

CDR3 in DNA: TGTGCCAGCAGTGGCGGGACCGCGGATTGGAATACGCAGTATTTT. The encoded protein is CASSGGTADWNTQYF. V gene TRBV6-5 combines with J gene TRBJ2-3; tentatively, D is TRBD2 (6 bases). CDR3 size: 15 residues. In germline, CDR1 is MNHEY, CDR2 SVGAGI. V was shortened by 5 bases and J by 7 bases, with 19 bases between the two germline ends.

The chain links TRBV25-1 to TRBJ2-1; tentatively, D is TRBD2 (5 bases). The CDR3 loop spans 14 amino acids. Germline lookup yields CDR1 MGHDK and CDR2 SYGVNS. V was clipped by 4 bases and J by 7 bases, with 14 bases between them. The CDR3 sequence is CASSASRWRNEQFF. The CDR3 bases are TGTGCCAGCAGTGCTTCCAGGTGGAGGAATGAGCAGTTCTTC.

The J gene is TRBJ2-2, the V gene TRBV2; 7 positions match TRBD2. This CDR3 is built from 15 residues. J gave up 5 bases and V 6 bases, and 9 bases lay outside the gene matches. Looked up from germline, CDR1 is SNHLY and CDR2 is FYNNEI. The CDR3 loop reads CASSGRTSGTGELFF. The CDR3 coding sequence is TGTGCCAGCAGCGGACGGACTAGTGGGACCGGGGAGCTGTTTTTT.

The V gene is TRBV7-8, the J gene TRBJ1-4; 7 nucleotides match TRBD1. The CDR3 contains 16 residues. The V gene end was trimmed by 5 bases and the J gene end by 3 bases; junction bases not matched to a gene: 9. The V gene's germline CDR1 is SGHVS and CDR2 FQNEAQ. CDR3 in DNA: TGTGCCAGCAGCCCCGGACAGGCTAAGCCTAATGAAAAACTGTTTTTT. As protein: CASSPGQAKPNEKLFF.

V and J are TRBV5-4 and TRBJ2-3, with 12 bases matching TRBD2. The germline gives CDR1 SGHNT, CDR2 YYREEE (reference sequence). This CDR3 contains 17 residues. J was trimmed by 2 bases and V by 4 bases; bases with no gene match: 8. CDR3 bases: TGTGCCAGCAGCGATACTAGCGGGGGGCGAATCACAGATACGCAGTATTTT. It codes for CASSDTSGGRITDTQYF.

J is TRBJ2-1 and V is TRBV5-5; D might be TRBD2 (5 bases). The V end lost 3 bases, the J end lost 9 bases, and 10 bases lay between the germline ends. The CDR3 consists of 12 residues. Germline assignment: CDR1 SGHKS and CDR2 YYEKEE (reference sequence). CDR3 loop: CASSSLVGEQFF. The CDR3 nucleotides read TGTGCCAGCAGCTCACTAGTGGGTGAGCAGTTCTTC.

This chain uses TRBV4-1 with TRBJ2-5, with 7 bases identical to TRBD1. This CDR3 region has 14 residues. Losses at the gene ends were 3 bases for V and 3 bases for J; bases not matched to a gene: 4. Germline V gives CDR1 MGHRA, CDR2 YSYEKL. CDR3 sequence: CASSHPDREETQYF. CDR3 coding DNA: TGCGCCAGCAGCCACCCTGACAGGGAAGAGACCCAGTACTTC.

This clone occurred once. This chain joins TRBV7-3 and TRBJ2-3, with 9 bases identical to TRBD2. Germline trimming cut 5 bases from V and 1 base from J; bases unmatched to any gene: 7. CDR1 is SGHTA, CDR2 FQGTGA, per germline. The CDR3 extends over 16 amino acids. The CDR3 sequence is CASSQASGKGTDTQYF. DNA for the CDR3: TGTGCCAGCAGCCAAGCTAGCGGGAAGGGCACAGATACGCAGTATTTT.

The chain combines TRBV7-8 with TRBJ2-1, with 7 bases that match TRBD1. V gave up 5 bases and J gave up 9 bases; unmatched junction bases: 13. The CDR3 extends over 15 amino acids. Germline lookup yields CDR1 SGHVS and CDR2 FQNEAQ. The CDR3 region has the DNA TGTGCCAGCAGCCGGGACAGAGCACTTCAGAGTGAGCAGTTCTTC. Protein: CASSRDRALQSEQFF.

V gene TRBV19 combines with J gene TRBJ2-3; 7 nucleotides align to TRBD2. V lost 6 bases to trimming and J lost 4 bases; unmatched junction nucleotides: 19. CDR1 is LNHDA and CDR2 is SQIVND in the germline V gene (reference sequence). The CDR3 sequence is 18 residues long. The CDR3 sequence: CASSTRSLAGVSADTQYF. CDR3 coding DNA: TGTGCCAGTAGCACCCGGAGCCTCGCGGGAGTTTCTGCAGATACGCAGTATTTT.

The CDR3 region is CASSLGGGFGEQYF. The CDR3 DNA is TGCGCCAGCAGCTTGGGAGGAGGGTTTGGTGAGCAGTACTTC. The chain links TRBV5-1 to TRBJ2-7, with D perhaps matching TRBD2 (6 bases). Trimming stripped 0 bases from V and 7 bases from J, with 14 bases between. The CDR3 length is 14 residues. CDR1 and CDR2 (germline): SGHRS, YFSETQ.

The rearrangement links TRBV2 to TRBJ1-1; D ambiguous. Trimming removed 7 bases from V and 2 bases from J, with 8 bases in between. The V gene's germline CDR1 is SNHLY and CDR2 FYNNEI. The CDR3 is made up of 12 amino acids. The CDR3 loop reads CASKQTNTEAFF. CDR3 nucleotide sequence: TGTGCCAGCAAACAAACCAACACTGAAGCTTTCTTT.

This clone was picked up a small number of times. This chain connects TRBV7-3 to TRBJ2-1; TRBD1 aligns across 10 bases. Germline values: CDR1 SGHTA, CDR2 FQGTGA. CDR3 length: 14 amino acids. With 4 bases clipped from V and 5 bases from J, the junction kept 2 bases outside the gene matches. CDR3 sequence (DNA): TGTGCCAGCAGCTGGACAGGGGGGGACAATGAGCAGTTCTTC. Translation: CASSWTGGDNEQFF.

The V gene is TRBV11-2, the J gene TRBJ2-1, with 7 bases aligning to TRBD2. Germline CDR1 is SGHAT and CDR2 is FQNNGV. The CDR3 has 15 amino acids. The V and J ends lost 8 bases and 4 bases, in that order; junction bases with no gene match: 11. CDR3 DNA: TGTGCCAGCCTCCGGGGCGCGGGAGAGTACAATGAGCAGTTCTTC. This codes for CASLRGAGEYNEQFF. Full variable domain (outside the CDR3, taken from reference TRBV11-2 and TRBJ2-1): EAGVAQSPRYKIIEKRQSVAFWCNPISGHATLYWYQQILGQGPKLLIQFQNNGVVDDSQLPKDRFSAERLKGVDSTLKIQPAKLEDSAVYLCASLRGAGEYNEQFFGPGTRLTVL.